A selection of T cell receptor beta chains follows, all from one sample in a study of cytomegalovirus exposure and HLA in healthy donors. Profiling relied on immunoSEQ multiplex PCR, and the TCRdb table lists in-frame clones only, not all of them. The table includes a few hundred thousand clones, 75% to 85% detected once. The sample taken for sequencing was PBMCs. These TCRs come from a girl aged 5-17 years in good health and CMV-seronegative. CDR3s include the opening cysteine and the closing phenylalanine or tryptophan. D genes are given only for firm matches. Expanded clones are given a class, and other clones once, few, many or no size at all.

J	size	D	V	CDR3	DNA
TRBJ1-1	.	.	TRBV5-1	CASSLRGALTEAFF	TGCGCCAGCAGCTTGCGGGGGGCGTTAACTGAAGCTTTCTTT
TRBJ1-6	.	.	TRBV18	CASRGLLDNSPLHF	TGTGCCAGTCGAGGGCTCTTGGATAATTCACCCCTCCACTTT
TRBJ1-2	few	.	TRBV6-5	CASSQQNYGYTF	TGTGCCAGCAGTCAACAGAACTATGGCTACACCTTC
TRBJ2-1	.	.	TRBV5-1	CASSTRQQFNEQFF	TGCGCCAGCAGCACGCGACAGCAATTCAATGAGCAGTTCTTC
TRBJ2-1	.	.	TRBV4-2	CASSQVSGGTYNEQFF	TGTGCCAGCAGCCAAGTTTCGGGGGGCACCTACAATGAGCAGTTCTTC
TRBJ1-1	.	.	TRBV28	CASSRGRQTEAFF	TGTGCCAGCAGTAGGGGAAGACAGACTGAAGCTTTCTTT
TRBJ1-1	.	TRBD1	TRBV10-2	CASSEGQGRSEAFF	TGCGCCAGCAGTGAGGGACAGGGCCGGTCTGAAGCTTTCTTT
TRBJ2-4	.	TRBD2	TRBV30	CAWRTSGGLNIQYF	TGTGCCTGGAGGACTAGCGGGGGTCTAAACATTCAGTACTTC
TRBJ2-1	.	.	TRBV28	CASNTGFGEQFF	TGTGCCAGCAACACAGGGTTTGGTGAGCAGTTCTTC
TRBJ2-1	.	.	TRBV4-1	CASSQDHRESWHEQFF	TGCGCCAGCAGCCAAGATCATCGGGAATCATGGCATGAGCAGTTCTTC
TRBJ2-3	once	TRBD2	TRBV4-2	CASSQDPSGREVTDTQYF	TGTGCCAGCAGCCAAGACCCAAGCGGGAGGGAGGTGACAGATACGCAGTATTTT
TRBJ1-5	.	TRBD1	TRBV30	CAWSPLGTGYQPQHF	TGTGCCTGGAGTCCACTCGGGACAGGCTATCAGCCCCAGCATTTT
TRBJ1-3	.	.	TRBV5-4	CASSFGGGENTIYF	TGTGCCAGCAGCTTTGGGGGCGGAGAAAACACCATATATTTT
TRBJ1-1	.	.	TRBV5-4	CASSSYQGRVTEAFF	TGTGCCAGCAGCTCATATCAGGGGCGAGTAACTGAAGCTTTCTTT
TRBJ1-2	.	.	TRBV29-1	CSVADRTESYGYTF	TGCAGCGTTGCCGACAGAACCGAATCGTATGGCTACACCTTC
TRBJ2-1	.	TRBD2	TRBV6-6	CASRQIAGGLREQFF	TGTGCCAGCAGACAAATAGCGGGAGGACTTCGTGAGCAGTTCTTC
TRBJ2-7	.	TRBD2	TRBV7-2	CASSFRTSGGITYEQYF	TGTGCCAGCAGCTTCCGGACTAGCGGGGGCATTACCTACGAGCAGTACTTC
TRBJ1-2	.	.	TRBV14	CASSQAGLQGYTF	TGTGCCAGCAGCCAAGCAGGGCTTCAGGGCTACACCTTC
TRBJ1-1	.	TRBD1	TRBV6-5	CASSADTGGITEAFF	TGTGCCAGCAGTGCCGACACAGGGGGAATCACTGAAGCTTTCTTT
TRBJ2-1	.	TRBD1	TRBV7-9	CASSGVNRDRSYNEQFF	TGTGCCAGCAGCGGAGTCAACCGGGACAGGAGCTACAATGAGCAGTTCTTC
TRBJ1-4	.	.	TRBV9	CASSVGGGAANEKLFF	TGTGCCAGCAGCGTAGGCGGGGGCGCGGCTAATGAAAAACTGTTTTTT
TRBJ1-2	.	.	TRBV29-1	CSVTGSYGYTF	TGCAGCGTGACTGGCAGTTATGGCTACACCTTC
TRBJ2-3	.	TRBD2	TRBV19	CASRSLAAPRHTQYF	TGTGCCAGTAGGTCACTAGCGGCTCCCCGCCATACGCAGTATTTT
TRBJ1-5	few	.	TRBV4-1	CASSQVKGRPNQPQHF	TGCGCCAGCAGCCAAGTAAAAGGGAGACCAAATCAGCCCCAGCATTTT
TRBJ2-7	.	TRBD1	TRBV28	CASRSGTGGFEQYF	TGTGCCAGCAGGAGCGGGACAGGGGGCTTCGAGCAGTACTTC
TRBJ2-2	.	.	TRBV29-1	CSVGEPLNTGELFF	TGCAGCGTAGGAGAACCCTTGAACACCGGGGAGCTGTTTTTT
TRBJ2-1	once	TRBD1	TRBV5-6	CASSPAGTAANEQFF	TGTGCCAGCAGCCCAGCCGGGACAGCCGCCAATGAGCAGTTCTTC
TRBJ2-3	.	TRBD2	TRBV7-3	CASSLFSTSLTDTQYF	TGTGCCAGCAGCTTATTTTCGACTAGCCTCACAGATACGCAGTATTTT
TRBJ2-2	.	.	TRBV7-3	CASSLSPGSGELFF	TGTGCCAGCAGCTTAAGTCCCGGGTCCGGGGAGCTGTTTTTT
TRBJ1-2	.	.	TRBV19	CASSNVPGQINYGYTF	TGTGCCAGTAGTAACGTCCCGGGACAAATTAACTATGGCTACACCTTC
TRBJ1-1	.	.	TRBV28	CASSLLARTEAFF	TGTGCCAGCAGTTTATTGGCGAGGACTGAAGCTTTCTTT
TRBJ2-5	once	.	TRBV10-3	CAISAQGSSGEQYF	TGTGCCATCAGTGCTCAGGGGTCCTCTGGGGAGCAGTACTTC
TRBJ2-5	.	TRBD1	TRBV5-1	CASSSGGRETQYF	TGCGCCAGCAGCTCAGGGGGCAGGGAGACCCAGTACTTC
TRBJ1-5	once	.	TRBV6-5	CVSSSLGARGQPQHF	TGTGTCAGCAGTTCTCTAGGGGCCAGAGGTCAGCCCCAGCATTTT
TRBJ1-2	.	TRBD1	TRBV4-3	CASSQDRGTGVYGYTF	TGCGCCAGCAGCCAAGATCGGGGGACAGGGGTCTATGGCTACACCTTC
TRBJ1-5	once	.	TRBV4-2	CASSQDWQGSPQHF	TGTGCCAGCAGCCAAGATTGGCAGGGATCGCCCCAGCATTTT
TRBJ2-5	.	TRBD2	TRBV5-6	CASSPGLAGPTNQETQYF	TGTGCCAGCAGTCCTGGACTAGCGGGGCCGACAAACCAAGAGACCCAGTACTTC
TRBJ1-5	.	.	TRBV13	CASSSTEYSNQPQHF	TGTGCCAGCAGCTCGACAGAGTATAGCAATCAGCCCCAGCATTTT
TRBJ1-1	.	.	TRBV30	CAWSLGRGSEAFF	TGTGCCTGGAGCCTGGGCAGGGGCTCTGAAGCTTTCTTT
TRBJ2-7	few	TRBD2	TRBV18	CASSLRREAYEQYF	TGTGCCAGCTCACTTCGGCGGGAGGCCTACGAGCAGTACTTC
TRBJ2-2	.	.	TRBV7-6	CASSLWGDSSNTGELFF	TGTGCCAGCAGCTTATGGGGGGACAGTTCGAACACCGGGGAGCTGTTTTTT
TRBJ1-3	once	.	TRBV27	CASSFSARVAGNTIYF	TGTGCCAGCAGTTTCTCAGCCAGGGTGGCTGGAAACACCATATATTTT
TRBJ2-7	.	TRBD2	TRBV27	CASSPTTSVGYEQYF	TGTGCCAGCAGCCCAACGACTAGCGTTGGTTACGAGCAGTACTTC
TRBJ2-2	.	TRBD1	TRBV9	CASGPGQLTGELFF	TGTGCCAGCGGGCCGGGACAGCTAACCGGGGAGCTGTTTTTT
TRBJ2-1	.	TRBD2	TRBV29-1	CSVETLAGGVGEQFF	TGCAGCGTTGAAACACTAGCGGGAGGAGTGGGTGAGCAGTTCTTC
TRBJ2-3	.	.	TRBV5-1	CASSSGHEINTDTQYF	TGCGCCAGCAGCTCGGGACACGAAATAAACACAGATACGCAGTATTTT
TRBJ1-4	.	.	TRBV16	CASSQRLTANEKLFF	TGTGCCAGCAGCCAAAGGTTGACAGCTAATGAAAAACTGTTTTTT
TRBJ2-7	.	.	TRBV19	CASSYQYEQYF	TGTGCCAGTAGTTACCAGTACGAGCAGTACTTC
TRBJ1-2	.	.	TRBV28	CASNLEQTGGYGYTF	TGTGCCAGCAACCTGGAGCAGACAGGAGGCTATGGCTACACCTTC
TRBJ2-1	once	TRBD1	TRBV18	CASSPSRDRGNEQFF	TGTGCCAGCTCACCCTCCCGGGACAGGGGAAATGAGCAGTTCTTC
TRBJ2-1	.	TRBD1	TRBV2	CASSRDREWDEQFF	TGTGCCAGCAGCCGGGACAGGGAGTGGGATGAGCAGTTCTTC
TRBJ1-5	few	.	TRBV5-6	CASSLGVSYRVGDQPQHF	TGTGCCAGCAGCTTGGGCGTCTCGTACAGGGTCGGGGATCAGCCCCAGCATTTT
TRBJ2-7	.	.	TRBV7-8	CASSLDRLRNEQYF	TGTGCCAGCAGCTTAGACAGGTTGAGGAACGAGCAGTACTTC
TRBJ2-5	.	.	TRBV10-1	CASSDSTRGTQYF	TGCGCCAGCAGCGACTCAACCCGGGGGACCCAGTACTTC